Listed below are T cell receptor beta chains from one sample, sequenced in a study of shared clonotypes between healthy human individuals. Generated by immunoSEQ multiplex PCR, the TCRdb table keeps only in-frame clones and is missing some. The sample includes roughly 2 million clones, almost 96% of them seen just once. Sequencing was performed on naive CD4+ T cells sorted from blood. The receptor set was obtained from a man aged 18 to 30 in good health. Each CDR3 is given without its conserved first and last residue. The order of the fields is CDR3 protein, V gene, J gene, D gene. D genes are given only for firm matches.

CDR3 protein: ASSVHIGEGPQH
V gene: TRBV9
J gene: TRBJ1-5
D gene: .

CDR3 protein: AWTGQGNQPQH
V gene: TRBV30
J gene: TRBJ1-5
D gene: TRBD1

CDR3 protein: ASSYSADKLYEQY
V gene: TRBV6-6
J gene: TRBJ2-7
D gene: .

CDR3 protein: ASSLDRGPYEQY
V gene: TRBV7-2
J gene: TRBJ2-7
D gene: TRBD1

CDR3 protein: SVSSGFTDTQY
V gene: TRBV29-1
J gene: TRBJ2-3
D gene: TRBD2

CDR3 protein: ASSPGQVDSPLH
V gene: TRBV6-5
J gene: TRBJ1-6
D gene: TRBD1

CDR3 protein: ASSLASGRGRGTEAF
V gene: TRBV7-2
J gene: TRBJ1-1
D gene: TRBD1

CDR3 protein: ASSLAGGDEKLF
V gene: TRBV5-4
J gene: TRBJ1-4
D gene: .

CDR3 protein: ASSGHRGQTADTQY
V gene: TRBV9
J gene: TRBJ2-3
D gene: TRBD1

CDR3 protein: ASSLFGRGASTDTQY
V gene: TRBV7-9
J gene: TRBJ2-3
D gene: TRBD2

CDR3 protein: ASSLAAVTIEAF
V gene: TRBV7-8
J gene: TRBJ1-1
D gene: .

CDR3 protein: ASSPRGRLAGSLSTDTQY
V gene: TRBV7-3
J gene: TRBJ2-3
D gene: TRBD2

CDR3 protein: AWSYNGFYGYT
V gene: TRBV30
J gene: TRBJ1-2
D gene: .

CDR3 protein: SARTEKTQY
V gene: TRBV20-1
J gene: TRBJ2-5
D gene: .

CDR3 protein: ASSPDRGPGAF
V gene: TRBV7-2
J gene: TRBJ1-1
D gene: TRBD1

CDR3 protein: ASSISTSGGTQY
V gene: TRBV19
J gene: TRBJ2-3
D gene: TRBD2

CDR3 protein: ASSPPGQGAYEQF
V gene: TRBV18
J gene: TRBJ2-1
D gene: TRBD1

CDR3 protein: ASSRGGNNGNHEKLF
V gene: TRBV7-9
J gene: TRBJ1-4
D gene: .

CDR3 protein: ASRPGNSPLH
V gene: TRBV19
J gene: TRBJ1-6
D gene: .

CDR3 protein: ASSATSGSSYEQY
V gene: TRBV19
J gene: TRBJ2-7
D gene: TRBD2

CDR3 protein: ASGLIGQGFGSYNEQF
V gene: TRBV12-5
J gene: TRBJ2-1
D gene: TRBD1

CDR3 protein: ASNWDTGELF
V gene: TRBV5-1
J gene: TRBJ2-2
D gene: .

CDR3 protein: ASSLVRGQTNEKLF
V gene: TRBV7-9
J gene: TRBJ1-4
D gene: .

CDR3 protein: ASSPPGTGGRETQY
V gene: TRBV5-1
J gene: TRBJ2-5
D gene: TRBD1

CDR3 protein: ASSLVALVGYEQY
V gene: TRBV5-1
J gene: TRBJ2-7
D gene: .

CDR3 protein: ASSLGSGTYNSPLH
V gene: TRBV7-9
J gene: TRBJ1-6
D gene: .

CDR3 protein: ASSNGKRCEKLF
V gene: TRBV21-1
J gene: TRBJ1-4
D gene: .

CDR3 protein: ASGRNYNEQF
V gene: TRBV7-2
J gene: TRBJ2-1
D gene: .

CDR3 protein: ASSPLGYGTGELF
V gene: TRBV2
J gene: TRBJ2-2
D gene: .

CDR3 protein: ASSLVPVNTEAF
V gene: TRBV7-8
J gene: TRBJ1-1
D gene: .

CDR3 protein: AWSDQTGGDQPQH
V gene: TRBV30
J gene: TRBJ1-5
D gene: TRBD1

CDR3 protein: ASSLASGDTDTQY
V gene: TRBV5-1
J gene: TRBJ2-3
D gene: .

CDR3 protein: ASSQDRGQGRNSPLH
V gene: TRBV4-3
J gene: TRBJ1-6
D gene: TRBD1

CDR3 protein: ASSGGGVISGNTIY
V gene: TRBV28
J gene: TRBJ1-3
D gene: .

CDR3 protein: ASSQLGAYGYT
V gene: TRBV2
J gene: TRBJ1-2
D gene: .

CDR3 protein: SASSAPEQY
V gene: TRBV20-1
J gene: TRBJ2-3
D gene: .

CDR3 protein: ASSPVPTGQVSYEQY
V gene: TRBV18
J gene: TRBJ2-7
D gene: TRBD1

CDR3 protein: ASSEGYTDTQY
V gene: TRBV6-1
J gene: TRBJ2-3
D gene: .